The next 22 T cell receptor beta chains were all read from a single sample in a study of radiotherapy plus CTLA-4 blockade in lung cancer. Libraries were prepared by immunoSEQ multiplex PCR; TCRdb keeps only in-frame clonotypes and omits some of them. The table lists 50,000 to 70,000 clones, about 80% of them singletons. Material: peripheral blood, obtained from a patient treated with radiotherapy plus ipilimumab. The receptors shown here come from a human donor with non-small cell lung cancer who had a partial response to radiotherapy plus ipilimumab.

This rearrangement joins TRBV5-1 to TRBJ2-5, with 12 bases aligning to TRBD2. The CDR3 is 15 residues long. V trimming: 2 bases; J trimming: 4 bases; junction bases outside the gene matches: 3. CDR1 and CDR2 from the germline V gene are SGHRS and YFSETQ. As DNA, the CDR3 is TGCGCCAGCAGCTTTTCTAGCGGGGGGGCAGAGACCCAGTACTTC. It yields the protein CASSFSSGGAETQYF.

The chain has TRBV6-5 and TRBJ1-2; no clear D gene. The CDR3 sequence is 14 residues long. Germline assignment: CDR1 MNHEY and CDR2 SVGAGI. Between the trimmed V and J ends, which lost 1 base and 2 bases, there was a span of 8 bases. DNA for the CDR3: TGTGCCAGCAGTTACTTTACCGGGAACTATGGCTACACCTTC. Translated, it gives CASSYFTGNYGYTF.

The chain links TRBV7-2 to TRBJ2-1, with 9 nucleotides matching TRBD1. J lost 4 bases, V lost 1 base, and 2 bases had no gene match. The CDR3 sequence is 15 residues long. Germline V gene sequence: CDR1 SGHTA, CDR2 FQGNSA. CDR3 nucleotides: TGTGCCAGCAGCTTAGGAGGGACAGGGTACAATGAGCAGTTCTTC. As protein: CASSLGGTGYNEQFF.

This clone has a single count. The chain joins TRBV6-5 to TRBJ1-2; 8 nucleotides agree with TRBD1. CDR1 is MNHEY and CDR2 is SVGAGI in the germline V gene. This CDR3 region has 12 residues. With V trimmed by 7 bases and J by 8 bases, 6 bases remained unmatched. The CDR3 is CASTQGAGGYTF. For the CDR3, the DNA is TGTGCCAGCACCCAGGGGGCAGGAGGCTACACCTTC.

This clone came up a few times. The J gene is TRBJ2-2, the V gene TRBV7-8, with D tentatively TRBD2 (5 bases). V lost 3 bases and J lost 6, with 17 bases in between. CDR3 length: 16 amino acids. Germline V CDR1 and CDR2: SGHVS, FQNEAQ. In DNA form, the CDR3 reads TGTGCCAGCAGCTTCACTTCCCGGGAAAGGGCCGGGGAGCTGTTTTTT. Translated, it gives CASSFTSRERAGELFF.

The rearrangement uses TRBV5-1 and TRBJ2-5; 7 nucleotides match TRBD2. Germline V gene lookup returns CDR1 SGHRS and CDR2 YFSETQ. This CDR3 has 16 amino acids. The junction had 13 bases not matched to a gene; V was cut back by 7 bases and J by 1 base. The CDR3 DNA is TGCGCCAGCCGCACCCGGCGGAGCGGGATCCAAGAGACCCAGTACTTC. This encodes CASRTRRSGIQETQYF.

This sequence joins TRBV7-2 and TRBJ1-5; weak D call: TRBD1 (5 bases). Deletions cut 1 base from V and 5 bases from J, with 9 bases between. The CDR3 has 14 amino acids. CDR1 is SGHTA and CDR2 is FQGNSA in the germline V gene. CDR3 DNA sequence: TGTGCCAGCAGCTTAGGGCAGGGTCATCAGCCCCAGCATTTT. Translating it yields CASSLGQGHQPQHF.

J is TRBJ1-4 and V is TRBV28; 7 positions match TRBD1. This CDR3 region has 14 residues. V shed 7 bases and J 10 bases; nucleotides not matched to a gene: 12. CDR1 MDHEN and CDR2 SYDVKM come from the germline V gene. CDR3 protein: CASTTGAVGGKLFF. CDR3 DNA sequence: TGTGCCAGCACCACAGGGGCCGTTGGGGGAAAACTGTTTTTT.

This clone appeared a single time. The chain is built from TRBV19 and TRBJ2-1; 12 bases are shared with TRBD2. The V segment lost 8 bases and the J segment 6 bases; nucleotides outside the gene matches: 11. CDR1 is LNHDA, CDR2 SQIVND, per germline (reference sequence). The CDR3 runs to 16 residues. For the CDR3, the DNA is TGTGCCAGTTCCCCTAGCGGGGGGGCCGGGGGCAATGAGCAGTTCTTC. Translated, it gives CASSPSGGAGGNEQFF.

CDR3 protein: CASSLGLETQYF. The CDR3 bases are TGTGCCAGCAGCTTGGGGCTAGAGACCCAGTACTTC. J is TRBJ2-5 and V is TRBV5-4; D is undetermined. The V gene's germline CDR1 is SGHNT and CDR2 YYREEE (reference sequence). Trimming took off 0 bases at V and 4 bases at J, with 4 bases between the two ends. The CDR3 covers 12 residues.

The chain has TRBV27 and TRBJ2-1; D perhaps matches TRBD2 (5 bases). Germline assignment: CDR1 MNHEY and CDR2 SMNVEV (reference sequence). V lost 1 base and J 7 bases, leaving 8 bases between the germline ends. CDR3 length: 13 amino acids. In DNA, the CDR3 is TGTGCCAGCAGTTTATGGGGAGAGAATGAGCAGTTCTTC. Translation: CASSLWGENEQFF.

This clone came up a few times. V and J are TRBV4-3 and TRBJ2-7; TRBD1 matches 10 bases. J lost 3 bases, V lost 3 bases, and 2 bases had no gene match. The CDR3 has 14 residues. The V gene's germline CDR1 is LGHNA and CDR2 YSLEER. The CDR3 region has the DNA TGCGCCAGCAGCCACCGGGACAGGGGCTACGAGCAGTACTTC. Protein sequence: CASSHRDRGYEQYF.

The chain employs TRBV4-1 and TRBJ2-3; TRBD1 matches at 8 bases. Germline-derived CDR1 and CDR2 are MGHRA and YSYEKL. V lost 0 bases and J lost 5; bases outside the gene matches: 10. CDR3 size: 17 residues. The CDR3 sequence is CASSQDEGRGRIDTQYF. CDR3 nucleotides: TGCGCCAGCAGCCAAGACGAAGGCAGGGGGCGTATAGATACGCAGTATTTT.

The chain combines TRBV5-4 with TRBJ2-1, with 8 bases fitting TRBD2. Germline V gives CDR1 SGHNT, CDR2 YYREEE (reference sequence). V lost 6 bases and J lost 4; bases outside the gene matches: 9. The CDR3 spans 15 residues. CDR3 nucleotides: TGTGCCAGCACCATAGGGCGGGGGGATTACAATGAGCAGTTCTTC. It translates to CASTIGRGDYNEQFF. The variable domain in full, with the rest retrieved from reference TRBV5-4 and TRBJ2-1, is ETGVTQSPTHLIKTRGQQVTLRCSSQSGHNTVSWYQQALGQGPQFIFQYYREEENGRGNFPPRFSGLQFPNYSSELNVNALELDDSALYLCASTIGRGDYNEQFFGPGTRLTVL.

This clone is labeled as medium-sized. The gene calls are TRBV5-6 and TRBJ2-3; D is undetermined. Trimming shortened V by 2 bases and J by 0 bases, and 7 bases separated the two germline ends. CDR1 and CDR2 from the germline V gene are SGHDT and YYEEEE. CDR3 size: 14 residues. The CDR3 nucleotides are TGTGCCAGCAGCTTTATTGAGAGCACAGATACGCAGTATTTT. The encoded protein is CASSFIESTDTQYF.

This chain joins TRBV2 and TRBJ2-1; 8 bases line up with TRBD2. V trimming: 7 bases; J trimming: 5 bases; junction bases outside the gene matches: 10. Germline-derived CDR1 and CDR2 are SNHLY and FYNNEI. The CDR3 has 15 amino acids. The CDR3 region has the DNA TGTGCCAGCACCCTTCTACGCGGGGGGAACAATGAGCAGTTCTTC. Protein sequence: CASTLLRGGNNEQFF.

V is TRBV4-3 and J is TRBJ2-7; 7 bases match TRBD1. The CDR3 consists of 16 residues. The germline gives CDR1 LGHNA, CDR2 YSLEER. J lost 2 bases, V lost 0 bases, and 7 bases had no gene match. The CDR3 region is CASSQEGTDPTYEQYF. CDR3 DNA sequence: TGCGCCAGCAGCCAAGAGGGGACAGACCCCACCTACGAGCAGTACTTC.

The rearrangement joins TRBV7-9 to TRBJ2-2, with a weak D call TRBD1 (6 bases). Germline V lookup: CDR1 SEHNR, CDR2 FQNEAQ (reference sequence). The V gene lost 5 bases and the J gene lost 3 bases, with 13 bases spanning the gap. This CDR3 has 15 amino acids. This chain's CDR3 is CASSPTGMDTGELFF. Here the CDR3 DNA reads TGTGCCAGCAGCCCCACAGGGATGGACACCGGGGAGCTGTTTTTT.

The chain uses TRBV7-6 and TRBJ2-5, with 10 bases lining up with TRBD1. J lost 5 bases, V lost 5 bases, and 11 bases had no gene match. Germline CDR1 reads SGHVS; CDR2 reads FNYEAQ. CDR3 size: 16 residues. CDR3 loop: CASSLAGTGDWETQYF. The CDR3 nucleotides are TGTGCCAGCAGCCTCGCTGGGACAGGGGATTGGGAGACCCAGTACTTC.

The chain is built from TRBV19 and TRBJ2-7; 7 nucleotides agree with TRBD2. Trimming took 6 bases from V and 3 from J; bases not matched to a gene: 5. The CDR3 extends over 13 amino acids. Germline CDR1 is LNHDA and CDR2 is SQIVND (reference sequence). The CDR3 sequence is CASSRGGSYEQYF. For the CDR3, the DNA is TGTGCCAGTAGCCGCGGGGGTAGCTACGAGCAGTACTTC.

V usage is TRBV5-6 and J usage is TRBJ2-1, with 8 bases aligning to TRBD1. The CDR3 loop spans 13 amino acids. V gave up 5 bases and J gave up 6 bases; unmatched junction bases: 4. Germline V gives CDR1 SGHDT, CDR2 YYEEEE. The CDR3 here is CASRRTGFNEQFF. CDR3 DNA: TGTGCCAGCAGACGGACAGGGTTCAATGAGCAGTTCTTC.

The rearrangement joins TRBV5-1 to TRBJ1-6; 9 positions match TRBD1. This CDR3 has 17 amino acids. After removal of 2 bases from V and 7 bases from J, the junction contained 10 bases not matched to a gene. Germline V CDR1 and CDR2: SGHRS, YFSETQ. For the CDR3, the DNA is TGCGCCAGCAGCTTTGCCGGGACAGGGTTGGGGAATTCACCCCTCCACTTT. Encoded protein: CASSFAGTGLGNSPLHF.